The sequence of this T cell receptor beta chain was determined in a study of CD8 T cells in Susac syndrome. This clonotype came up once. With random hexamers, reverse transcription was performed on about 0.5 to 1 ug of RNA. TCRdb reprocessed the immunoSEQ multiplex PCR reads via MiXCR and lists one record per CDR3 protein. Of about 130,000 distinct CDR3 sequences in the sample, about 95% were seen once. Trimming removed 3 bases from V and 14 bases from J, with 23 bases in between. Germline V gene data show CDR1 as GTSNPN and CDR2 as SVGIG (reference sequence). There are 15 residues in the CDR3. The sequenced material came from CD4+ T cells from PBMCs. This sequence originates from a human donor in good health. The V call is TRBV30, the J call TRBJ1-6; a weak D match, TRBD1 (5 bases). The CDR3 DNA follows: TGTGCCTGGAGCGAGGACCGGGGCGCCGGAGGAACCCTCCACTTT. As protein: CAWSEDRGAGGTLHF.